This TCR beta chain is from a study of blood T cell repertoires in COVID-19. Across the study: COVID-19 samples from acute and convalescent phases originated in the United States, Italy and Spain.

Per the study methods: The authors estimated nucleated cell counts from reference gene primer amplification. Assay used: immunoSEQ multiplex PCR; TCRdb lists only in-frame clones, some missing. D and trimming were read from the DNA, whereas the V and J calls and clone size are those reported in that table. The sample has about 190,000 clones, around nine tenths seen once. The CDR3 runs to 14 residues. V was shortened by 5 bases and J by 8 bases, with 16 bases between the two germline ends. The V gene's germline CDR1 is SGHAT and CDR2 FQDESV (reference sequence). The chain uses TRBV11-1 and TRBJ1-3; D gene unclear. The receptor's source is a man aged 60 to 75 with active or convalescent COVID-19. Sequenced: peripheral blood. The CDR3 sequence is CASSPGMVVDTIYF. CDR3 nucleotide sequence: TGTGCCAGCAGCCCGGGGATGGTGGTGGACACCATATATTTT.